This T cell receptor (beta chain) was profiled in a study of shared clonotypes between healthy human individuals. Whole-study findings and limits: The study sampled only blood, and tissue repertoires likely differ. The study found about 5% of naive CD4 clonotypes shared across a few donors.

The V gene end was trimmed by 5 bases and the J gene end by 6 bases; junction bases not matched to a gene: 11. CDR3 length: 17 amino acids. CDR1 is MDHEN and CDR2 is SYDVKM in the germline V gene. A single count supports this clone. Its antigen remains unknown. The authors' processing: ImmunoSEQ only sent back junction sequences with no quality scores, so filtering was done differently. Sequenced by immunoSEQ multiplex PCR; TCRdb stores in-frame clones only, minus some. From that table come the V and J calls and clone size; the DNA was used to work out D and trimming. Of some 2.1 million clones listed, approximately 95% are singletons. Naive CD8 cells lacked CD45RO and underwent positive selection for CCR7, leaving out terminally differentiated effector memory CD45RA+ cells.

The chain recombines TRBV28 with TRBJ1-5; 12 bases match TRBD1. This TCR derives from a young man in good health. Sequencing used naive CD8+ T cells sorted from blood. CDR3 nucleotide sequence: TGTGCCAGCAGTCTCTACAGGGGACAGGGGGCAGCTCAGCCCCAGCATTTT. Translation gives CASSLYRGQGAAQPQHF.